These 2 T cell receptor beta chains were all obtained from the same sample, sequenced in a study of cytomegalovirus exposure and HLA in healthy donors. A multiplex PCR was run with 60 Vbeta primers and 13 Jbeta primers. TCRdb's copy holds only in-frame clones and misses some; the assay was immunoSEQ multiplex PCR. The sample includes roughly 200,000 clones, 75% to 80% seen only once; the top ten take 12% to 15%. Source material: PBMCs. All receptors come from a young woman in good health and CMV-seropositive.

The chain has TRBV9 and TRBJ2-2, with 8 bases identical to TRBD2. The trim removed 4 bases at V and 5 bases at J, leaving 7 bases unmatched. CDR3 length: 15 residues. Germline V gene lookup returns CDR1 SGDLS and CDR2 YYNGEE. The CDR3 sequence: CASSPGGGQTGELFF. The DNA of the CDR3 is TGTGCCAGCAGCCCTGGCGGGGGGCAGACCGGGGAGCTGTTTTTT.

In the case of this clone: Relative to the germline gene, one junction end is altered; a read error may explain this. The sample carries other DNA sequences with the same CDR3. The rearrangement joins TRBV19 to TRBJ2-1; D may correspond to TRBD1 or TRBD2 (6 bases each). The CDR3 has 16 amino acids. Per the germline V gene, CDR1 is LNHDA and CDR2 is SQIVND (reference sequence). CDR3 in DNA: TGCGCCAGTAGTATAGGGGGGCGAAGGCCCTACAATGAGCAGTTCTTC. It codes for CASSIGGRRPYNEQFF.